This is a list of T cell receptor beta chains from one sample in a study of glioma-infiltrating T cells. TCRdb reanalysed the multiplex PCR reads using MiXCR and keeps one entry per CDR3 protein. The sample has around 390,000 distinct CDR3 sequences, roughly two fifths seen once; the top ten hold approximately 12%. Specimen: glioma tissue, nonneoplastic brain tissue, or PBMCs (not recorded which). These receptors all stem from a human donor with low-grade glioma or glioblastoma, undergoing nonglioma brain surgery, or in good health (not recorded which). The CDR3 runs from the conserved cysteine through the conserved F or W. Each record gives: clone size, D gene, V gene, J gene, CDR3 DNA, CDR3 protein. D genes are given only for firm matches. Rows give clone size only sometimes, using once, few, many, or a class for an expanded clone.

few	-	TRBV4-1	TRBJ1-5	TGCGCCAGCAGCCAAGAACAGTTTCAGCCCCAGCATTTT	CASSQEQFQPQHF
many	-	TRBV6-2/TRBV6-3	TRBJ1-1	TGTGCCAGCAGTTACTCCCAGGGGCGCACTGAAGCTTTCTTT	CASSYSQGRTEAFF
-	TRBD2	TRBV7-6	TRBJ2-7	TGTGCCAGCAGCTTAGGGACTAGCTACTACGAGCAGTACTTC	CASSLGTSYYEQYF
-	-	TRBV2	TRBJ2-1	TGTGCCAGCAGTGAAGGGGGTGGACCGCTCTACAATGAGCAGTTCTTC	CASSEGGGPLYNEQFF
-	-	TRBV20-1	TRBJ2-3	TGCAGTGCTAGAGTGGGGGGGCCGGGAGATACGCAGTATTTT	CSARVGGPGDTQYF
few	-	TRBV20-1	TRBJ1-1	TGCAGTGCTAGTCGCCCGGGACTCATGAACACTGAAGCTTTCTTT	CSASRPGLMNTEAFF
few	TRBD1	TRBV7-8	TRBJ1-2	TGTGCCAGCAGCTTACAAATTACCCCGGGACAGGGGGTGGTCGGCTATGGCTACACCTTC	CASSLQITPGQGVVGYGYTF
few	TRBD2	TRBV20-1	TRBJ2-1	TGCAGTGCTAGAGATCCTGCGGGAGAAGGGAATGAGCAGTTCTTC	CSARDPAGEGNEQFF
-	TRBD2	TRBV28	TRBJ2-3	TGTGCCAGCAGTTCAAGACTAGCGGGACTCACTAGCACAGATACGCAGTATTTT	CASSSRLAGLTSTDTQYF
-	TRBD2	TRBV5-4	TRBJ2-1	TGTGCCAGCAGCACGACTAGCGGGAGGACCGTCTTTAGGGAGCAGTTCTTC	CASSTTSGRTVFREQFF
few	-	TRBV4-3	TRBJ2-5	TGCGCCAGCAGCCAAGATCTGCTTACGGAGACCCAGTACTTC	CASSQDLLTETQYF
few	-	TRBV7-2	TRBJ1-4	TGTGCCAGCGGAGAGACACAGGCAACTAATGAAAAACTGTTTTTT	CASGETQATNEKLFF
-	-	TRBV6-1	TRBJ2-5	TGTGCCAGCAGCCCTGGGGGAGAGACCCAGTACTTC	CASSPGGETQYF
once	TRBD1	TRBV6-2/TRBV6-3	TRBJ2-1	TGTGCCAGCAGCAGAGGACAGGGTCCGTCGTTTGATGAGCAGTTCTTC	CASSRGQGPSFDEQFF
-	TRBD2	TRBV27	TRBJ2-7	TGTGCCAGCAGTTTCTCGGGACTAGCGGGAAGCTCCTACAATGAGCAGTACTTC	CASSFSGLAGSSYNEQYF
-	TRBD2	TRBV19	TRBJ2-5	TGTGCCAGTAGTATAGCGGTACTAGCGGGAGGGAATGAGCAGTACTTC	CASSIAVLAGGNEQYF